This is a list of T cell receptor beta chains from one sample in a study of shared clonotypes between healthy human individuals. Method: immunoSEQ multiplex PCR; TCRdb's copy keeps in-frame clones and lacks some. The table records around 2,000,000 clones, about 95% of them present only once. Sequenced material: naive CD8+ T cells sorted from blood. The receptors were sampled from a man aged 18 to 35 in good health. Each CDR3 is given without its conserved first and last residue. Each record gives: J gene, V gene, CDR3 protein.

j_gene: TRBJ1-2
v_gene: TRBV12-5
CDR3aa: ASGLGQGTNYGYT

j_gene: TRBJ2-3
v_gene: TRBV27
CDR3aa: ASSLNQFTDTQY

j_gene: TRBJ2-7
v_gene: TRBV30
CDR3aa: AWRGQGTSYEQY

j_gene: TRBJ2-5
v_gene: TRBV9
CDR3aa: ASSVDVRETQY

j_gene: TRBJ1-5
v_gene: TRBV30
CDR3aa: AWGNTGTPLGEPQH

j_gene: TRBJ1-6
v_gene: TRBV10-2
CDR3aa: ASSESRGRYNSPLH

j_gene: TRBJ2-3
v_gene: TRBV9
CDR3aa: ASSVAVTDKTDTQY

j_gene: TRBJ2-5
v_gene: TRBV2
CDR3aa: ASSVGTQETQY

j_gene: TRBJ1-3
v_gene: TRBV4-1
CDR3aa: ASSQDIRSSGNTIY

j_gene: TRBJ1-1
v_gene: TRBV27
CDR3aa: ASSLVVNTEAF

j_gene: TRBJ2-3
v_gene: TRBV13
CDR3aa: ASSLRTSGVDTQY

j_gene: TRBJ1-4
v_gene: TRBV29-1
CDR3aa: SVFLGGSNEKLF

j_gene: TRBJ1-1
v_gene: TRBV18
CDR3aa: ASSPTNTEAF

j_gene: TRBJ2-5
v_gene: TRBV4-1
CDR3aa: ASSQVEAGAEETQY

j_gene: TRBJ1-2
v_gene: TRBV7-2
CDR3aa: ASSPSPQGANYGYT

j_gene: TRBJ2-1
v_gene: TRBV6-5
CDR3aa: ASSGLGWNEQF

j_gene: TRBJ1-4
v_gene: TRBV7-3
CDR3aa: ASRSDRVSEKLF

j_gene: TRBJ1-5
v_gene: TRBV2
CDR3aa: ASSQTGGAEDSNQPQH

j_gene: TRBJ1-3
v_gene: TRBV30
CDR3aa: AWTGTGLVGDSGNTIY

j_gene: TRBJ2-5
v_gene: TRBV6-5
CDR3aa: ASSYAPGRKETQY

j_gene: TRBJ2-5
v_gene: TRBV7-9
CDR3aa: ASSFSDGEQETQY

j_gene: TRBJ2-5
v_gene: TRBV7-9
CDR3aa: ASSLPPTGEETQY

j_gene: TRBJ1-1
v_gene: TRBV18
CDR3aa: ASSAYRGTEAF

j_gene: TRBJ2-7
v_gene: TRBV18
CDR3aa: ASSPGLGEQY

j_gene: TRBJ2-3
v_gene: TRBV2
CDR3aa: ASSVALGDTQY

j_gene: TRBJ2-5
v_gene: TRBV28
CDR3aa: ASSFNPGQGDGETQY

j_gene: TRBJ2-7
v_gene: TRBV5-1
CDR3aa: ASSPRSSYEQY

j_gene: TRBJ2-1
v_gene: TRBV7-9
CDR3aa: ASSLTGWAGGYNEQF